These T cell receptor beta chains were read from a single sample in a study of blood T cells in healthy people across ages. In TCRdb, the 5' RACE reads were re-called with MiXCR into one record per CDR3 protein. The data contain almost 800,000 distinct CDR3 sequences, 58% of them singletons. The sequencing input was blood. The receptors were sampled from a man under 40 in good health. Each CDR3 is given with its conserved first and last residue. D genes are given only for firm matches. Clone size, where shown, is once, few, many, or a class for clones that have expanded.

TRBV30	TRBJ2-1	-	TRBD1	CASQNRGGYEQFF	TGTGCCTCCCAAAACAGGGGTGGGTATGAGCAGTTCTTC
TRBV6-5	TRBJ2-1	-	-	CASSSPGVGGGNEQFF	TGTGCCAGCAGTTCCCCGGGGGTGGGAGGGGGCAATGAGCAGTTCTTC
TRBV27	TRBJ2-5	-	TRBD2	CASSPWTSEETQYF	TGTGCCAGCAGTCCGTGGACTAGCGAGGAGACCCAGTACTTC
TRBV20-1	TRBJ2-5	-	-	CSAKQETLYF	TGCAGTGCAAAACAGGAGACCCTGTACTTC
TRBV10-3	TRBJ1-4	-	-	CAIGETYNEKLFF	TGTGCCATCGGTGAGACCTATAATGAAAAACTGTTTTTT
TRBV29-1	TRBJ2-7	-	TRBD2	CSVEGLAGASGRRNEQYF	TGCAGCGTTGAAGGGCTAGCGGGGGCCTCTGGACGACGCAATGAGCAGTACTTC
TRBV3-1	TRBJ2-7	once	-	CASSQRDTGRNEQYF	TGTGCCAGCAGCCAACGGGACACCGGAAGAAACGAGCAGTACTTC
TRBV30	TRBJ1-2	once	-	CAWSQGDGGYTF	TGTGCCTGGTCTCAGGGAGACGGGGGCTACACCTTC
TRBV28	TRBJ2-5	-	-	CASSFSHGETQYF	TGTGCCAGCAGTTTTTCCCATGGAGAGACCCAGTACTTC
TRBV10-3	TRBJ2-7	-	TRBD1	CAIGAKGQGYEQYF	TGTGCCATCGGTGCCAAAGGACAGGGCTACGAGCAGTACTTC
TRBV18	TRBJ1-6	-	-	CASSPAPGDSPLHF	TGTGCCAGCTCACCAGCCCCAGGGGATTCACCCCTCCACTTT
TRBV20-1	TRBJ2-3	-	-	CSATTWQGHITDTQYF	TGCAGTGCTACCACCTGGCAGGGACACATCACAGATACGCAGTATTTT
TRBV4-3	TRBJ1-2	-	TRBD1	CASSHYGDSRDRDYGYTF	TGCGCCAGCAGCCATTACGGAGATTCTAGGGACAGGGATTATGGCTACACCTTC
TRBV20-1	TRBJ2-7	-	-	CSARVYTRDYEQYF	TGCAGTGCTAGAGTCTACACTAGGGACTACGAGCAGTACTTC
TRBV28	TRBJ2-7	-	-	CASSPLWTREQYF	TGTGCCAGCAGTCCACTATGGACTCGCGAGCAGTACTTC
TRBV6-6	TRBJ1-4	once	-	CASSPRVGKLFF	TGTGCCAGCAGTCCCCGAGTGGGAAAACTGTTTTTT
TRBV29-1	TRBJ2-7	-	TRBD2	CSAIRPGLAGTSNEQYF	TGCAGCGCAATACGCCCGGGACTAGCGGGAACCTCCAACGAGCAGTACTTC
TRBV4-1	TRBJ2-5	-	TRBD2	CASSQVSSGRRETQYF	TGCGCCAGCAGCCAAGTCTCTAGCGGGAGGAGAGAGACCCAGTACTTC
TRBV29-1	TRBJ2-1	-	-	CSVEIVTLASSYNEQFF	TGCAGCGTTGAAATCGTTACCCTAGCGAGCTCCTACAATGAGCAGTTCTTC
TRBV6-6	TRBJ1-5	-	-	CASSASRGDQPQHF	TGTGCCAGCAGCGCAAGCAGGGGCGATCAGCCCCAGCATTTT
TRBV29-1	TRBJ2-1	-	-	CSVASQAIYSNEQFF	TGCAGCGTTGCCTCCCAAGCGATCTATAGCAATGAGCAGTTCTTC
TRBV7-9	TRBJ1-2	-	TRBD1	CASSPRWEGAPDYGYTF	TGTGCCAGCAGCCCTCGGTGGGAGGGGGCCCCAGACTATGGCTACACCTTC
TRBV7-9	TRBJ2-7	few	TRBD1	CASSYPGTGAYEQYF	TGTGCCAGCAGCTACCCCGGGACAGGGGCCTACGAGCAGTACTTC
TRBV27	TRBJ2-7	few	-	CASSRVAGSLGYEQYF	TGTGCCAGCAGCCGAGTGGCAGGATCCCTAGGCTACGAGCAGTACTTC
TRBV7-9	TRBJ2-1	few	TRBD2	CASSSKPGLAVNEQFF	TGTGCCAGCAGCTCAAAACCCGGACTAGCCGTCAATGAGCAGTTCTTC
TRBV20-1	TRBJ2-1	-	TRBD2	CSAGSSGWSYNEQFF	TGCAGTGCTGGTTCTAGCGGGTGGTCCTACAATGAGCAGTTCTTC
TRBV6-2/TRBV6-3	TRBJ1-2	-	TRBD1	CASSYLGQFYGYTF	TGTGCCAGCAGTTACCTGGGACAGTTCTATGGCTACACCTTC
TRBV12-3/TRBV12-4	TRBJ2-7	-	TRBD1	CASSARQGHEQYF	TGTGCCAGCAGTGCCCGACAGGGCCACGAGCAGTACTTC
TRBV30	TRBJ2-3	-	TRBD2	CAKRPKRGPDTQYF	TGTGCCAAACGTCCCAAGCGGGGGCCAGATACGCAGTATTTT
TRBV20-1	TRBJ2-1	few	-	CSADAGGAYNEQFF	TGCAGTGCTGATGCTGGCGGGGCGTACAATGAGCAGTTCTTC
TRBV6-5	TRBJ1-2	-	TRBD1	CASSYSSRQGNGYTF	TGTGCCAGCAGTTACTCGAGTAGACAGGGGAACGGCTACACCTTC
TRBV7-9	TRBJ2-7	-	-	CASSSATGALYEQYF	TGTGCCAGCAGCTCAGCCACCGGAGCCCTCTACGAGCAGTACTTC
TRBV6-1	TRBJ2-7	-	TRBD1	CASSPGDSDYEQYF	TGTGCCAGCAGCCCCGGGGACAGCGACTACGAGCAGTACTTC
TRBV7-9	TRBJ2-3	-	-	CASSLRPGIRPDTQYF	TGTGCCAGCAGCTTAAGGCCCGGGATCAGGCCAGATACGCAGTATTTT
TRBV6-6	TRBJ1-6	-	TRBD1	CASSYRGTGGSGSPLHF	TGTGCCAGCAGTTACAGGGGGACAGGGGGCTCGGGTTCACCCCTCCACTTT
TRBV5-1	TRBJ2-1	few	-	CASSLVSGAQGNEQFF	TGCGCCAGCAGCTTGGTGTCCGGGGCTCAGGGCAATGAGCAGTTCTTC
TRBV4-3	TRBJ2-3	-	-	CASSQYGITDTQYF	TGCGCCAGCAGCCAGTACGGAATCACAGATACGCAGTATTTT
TRBV3-1	TRBJ2-7	-	-	CASSLGSFGTYEQYF	TGTGCCAGCAGCCTAGGAAGTTTTGGGACCTACGAGCAGTACTTC
TRBV25-1	TRBJ1-5	many	-	CASISNQPQHF	TGTGCCAGCATAAGCAATCAGCCCCAGCATTTT
TRBV29-1	TRBJ2-1	few	TRBD1	CSVEGDRYNEQFF	TGCAGCGTTGAAGGGGACAGGTACAATGAGCAGTTCTTC
TRBV28	TRBJ2-1	-	TRBD2	CASRSYKSSGPYNEQFF	TGTGCCAGCAGAAGTTATAAATCTAGCGGGCCCTACAATGAGCAGTTCTTC
TRBV10-3	TRBJ1-1	-	-	CAISEQDMEVMDTEAFF	TGTGCCATCAGTGAGCAAGATATGGAGGTTATGGACACTGAAGCTTTCTTT
TRBV6-5	TRBJ2-3	-	TRBD2	CASRTERGGVKDTQYF	TGTGCCAGTAGGACGGAACGGGGGGGCGTTAAAGATACGCAGTATTTT
TRBV6-5	TRBJ2-1	-	-	CASSYSFVYNEQFF	TGTGCCAGCAGTTACTCCTTTGTGTACAATGAGCAGTTCTTC
TRBV7-2	TRBJ2-3	once	TRBD2	CASSLDSGAGGTAQYF	TGTGCCAGCAGCTTAGACTCTGGAGCGGGAGGTACGGCGCAGTATTTT
TRBV6-5	TRBJ2-7	-	-	CASSWGERPYEQYF	TGTGCCAGCAGTTGGGGAGAAAGACCCTACGAGCAGTACTTC
TRBV7-2	TRBJ1-4	-	TRBD1	CASSPQGQAPNEKLFF	TGTGCCAGCAGCCCCCAGGGACAGGCGCCTAATGAAAAACTGTTTTTT
TRBV7-9	TRBJ2-7	-	-	CASSLGTKLYEQYF	TGTGCCAGCAGCTTAGGGACGAAGCTTTACGAGCAGTACTTC
TRBV30	TRBJ1-5	-	-	CAWSPQGNQPQHF	TGTGCCTGGAGTCCTCAGGGAAATCAGCCCCAGCATTTT
TRBV5-1	TRBJ1-2	-	TRBD1	CASSLVRTGAGYTF	TGCGCCAGCAGCTTAGTCCGGACAGGGGCCGGCTACACCTTC
TRBV12-3/TRBV12-4	TRBJ2-3	-	TRBD2	CASSPAGRSTDTQYF	TGTGCCAGCAGCCCAGCGGGGCGAAGCACAGATACGCAGTATTTT
TRBV20-1	TRBJ2-1	-	-	CSAQGGYNEQFF	TGCAGTGCTCAAGGGGGTTACAATGAGCAGTTCTTC
TRBV5-1	TRBJ1-1	-	-	CASSSADGYMNTEAFF	TGCGCCAGCAGCTCCGCGGACGGCTACATGAACACTGAAGCTTTCTTT
TRBV10-3	TRBJ2-5	few	-	CAISGGNPETQYF	TGTGCCATCAGTGGGGGGAATCCAGAGACCCAGTACTTC
TRBV4-3	TRBJ1-6	-	-	CASSQGRPHSPLHF	TGCGCCAGCAGCCAAGGTCGGCCCCATTCACCCCTCCACTTT